These 14 T cell receptor beta chains came from one sample sequenced in a study of blood T cell repertoires in COVID-19. The repertoire was sequenced with immunoSEQ multiplex PCR; TCRdb's copy has only in-frame clones and lacks some. The sample shows some 230,000 clones, 80% to 90% of them seen only once. Input material: PBMCs or T cells enriched from blood (not recorded which). These receptors all stem from a woman under 30 in a cohort exposed to, infected with or recovered from COVID-19 (not recorded which).

This chain uses TRBV4-1 with TRBJ2-3, with D possibly matching TRBD1 (5 bases). Trimming stripped 3 bases from V and 5 bases from J, with 15 bases between. Germline V gene data show CDR1 as MGHRA and CDR2 as YSYEKL. CDR3 size: 15 residues. Written as DNA, the CDR3 is TGCGCCAGCAGCCACTTCCAGGGATTACGAGATACGCAGTATTTT. Amino acids: CASSHFQGLRDTQYF.

This chain connects TRBV28 to TRBJ1-3; the match to TRBD1 covers 8 bases. In germline, CDR1 is MDHEN, CDR2 SYDVKM. This CDR3 is 16 amino acids long. V lost 5 bases to trimming and J lost 4 bases; unmatched junction nucleotides: 10. The CDR3 DNA sequence: TGTGCCAGCAGTCACGCGGAACAGGGGGAAGGAAACACCATATATTTT. Protein: CASSHAEQGEGNTIYF.

This clone was counted a single time. The chain joins TRBV19 to TRBJ1-3, with D unresolved. V was shortened by 3 bases and J by 0 bases, with 9 bases between the two germline ends. The CDR3 spans 15 residues. Germline assignment: CDR1 LNHDA and CDR2 SQIVND (reference sequence). CDR3 DNA sequence: TGTGCCAGTAGTATCATGGCGGTCTCTGGAAACACCATATATTTT. Translated, it gives CASSIMAVSGNTIYF.

J is TRBJ1-1 and V is TRBV5-1; 8 bases map to TRBD1. Per germline, CDR1 SGHRS and CDR2 YFSETQ. The V and J ends lost 4 bases and 1 base, in that order; junction bases with no gene match: 9. The CDR3 has 16 residues. This chain's CDR3 is CASSPQGGFGNTEAFF. The CDR3 DNA sequence: TGCGCCAGCAGCCCACAGGGGGGATTTGGGAACACTGAAGCTTTCTTT. Full variable domain (remainder filled in from reference TRBV5-1 and TRBJ1-1): KAGVTQTPRYLIKTRGQQVTLSCSPISGHRSVSWYQQTPGQGLQFLFEYFSETQRNKGNFPGRFSGRQFSNSRSEMNVSTLELGDSALYLCASSPQGGFGNTEAFFGQGTRLTVV.

This chain connects TRBV12-3 or TRBV12-4 to TRBJ2-7; 9 bases are a match to TRBD2. The CDR3 totals 13 residues. V shed 7 bases and J 6 bases; nucleotides not matched to a gene: 7. The CDR3 region is CASTGLAGSEQYF. The CDR3 DNA sequence: TGTGCCAGCACGGGGCTAGCGGGAAGCGAGCAGTACTTC.

V is TRBV23-1 and J is TRBJ2-2, with 10 nucleotides matching TRBD2. TRBV23-1 carries the ORF label, with uncertain function. The CDR3 runs to 20 residues. V lost 2 bases, J lost 7 bases, and 19 bases stayed unmatched. Here the CDR3 reads CASSQTRARASGSSGGELFF. The CDR3 coding sequence is TGCGCCAGCAGTCAAACCCGCGCTCGGGCTAGCGGGAGTTCGGGCGGGGAGCTGTTTTTT.

This chain joins TRBV7-3 and TRBJ1-3; weak D call: TRBD1 (6 bases). V lost 2 bases and J lost 1, with 9 bases in between. CDR1 and CDR2 from the germline V gene are SGHTA and FQGTGA. The length of the CDR3 is 15 residues. CDR3 sequence: CASSLEGTSGNTIYF. For the CDR3, the DNA is TGTGCCAGCAGCTTAGAGGGGACATCTGGAAACACCATATATTTT.

The genes are TRBV6-6 and TRBJ2-7; D might be TRBD2 (6 bases). The V end lost 4 bases, the J end lost 9 bases, and 10 bases lay between the germline ends. Looked up from germline, CDR1 is MNHNY and CDR2 is SVGAGI (reference sequence). The CDR3 has 11 residues. In nucleotides, the CDR3 is TGTGCCAGCAGTTTGGCCGGGGGGCAGTACTTC. As protein: CASSLAGGQYF.

The rearrangement joins TRBV10-1 to TRBJ2-5; 9 nucleotides match TRBD2. Germline lookup yields CDR1 WNHNN and CDR2 SYGVQD (reference sequence). The CDR3 extends over 16 amino acids. V was pared by 6 bases and J by 1 base, with 9 bases of the junction left unmatched. CDR3 DNA sequence: TGCGCCAGCAGCCGAAGAGGAGCGGGGGGCCAAGAGACCCAGTACTTC. It yields the protein CASSRRGAGGQETQYF.

The chain uses TRBV19 and TRBJ1-6; perhaps TRBD1 as D (5 bases). This CDR3 has 16 residues. Germline CDR1 and CDR2: LNHDA and SQIVND (reference sequence). V lost 3 bases and J 2 bases, leaving 11 bases between the germline ends. Here the CDR3 DNA reads TGTGCCAGTAGTATTCCGTCGGGGGCCTATAATTCACCCCTCCACTTT. Protein product: CASSIPSGAYNSPLHF.

The genes are TRBV7-8 and TRBJ1-2; a possible D gene is TRBD1 (6 bases). V was pared by 2 bases and J by 0 bases, with 16 bases between. CDR1 is SGHVS and CDR2 is FQNEAQ in the germline V gene. CDR3 length: 17 residues. The CDR3 here is CASSLLREGEANYGYTF. The CDR3 coding sequence is TGTGCCAGCAGCTTACTCCGGGAGGGGGAAGCTAACTATGGCTACACCTTC. Combining the CDR3 with reference TRBV7-8 and TRBJ1-2 gives the whole variable domain GAGVSQSPRYKVAKRGQDVALRCDPISGHVSLFWYQQALGQGPEFLTYFQNEAQLDKSGLPSDRFFAERPEGSVSTLKIQRTQQEDSAVYLCASSLLREGEANYGYTFGSGTRLTVV.

The rearrangement links TRBV28 to TRBJ1-6; no clear D gene. The V gene's germline CDR1 is MDHEN and CDR2 SYDVKM. V dropped 1 base and J dropped 0 bases, with 13 bases sitting between them. This CDR3 comprises 18 residues. In nucleotides, the CDR3 is TGTGCCAGCAGTTTATTTGGGCCCTTTGGCTCCTATAATTCACCCCTCCACTTT. Translated, it gives CASSLFGPFGSYNSPLHF.

The chain uses TRBV28 and TRBJ1-4, with 9 bases that match TRBD1. The V segment lost 3 bases and the J segment 8 bases; nucleotides outside the gene matches: 7. The CDR3 sequence is 15 residues long. Looked up from germline, CDR1 is MDHEN and CDR2 is SYDVKM. CDR3 in DNA: TGTGCCAGCAGTTTGGGGGGACAGGGTGTAGAAAAACTGTTTTTT. It encodes CASSLGGQGVEKLFF.

The genes are TRBV7-2 and TRBJ1-3, with a weak D call TRBD1 (5 bases). This CDR3 has 17 residues. V was trimmed by 3 bases and J by 0 bases, leaving 15 bases between them. The germline V gene encodes CDR1 SGHTA and CDR2 FQGNSA. CDR3 DNA sequence: TGTGCCAGCAGCTTGAGCTGGGACTCGAGCTCTGGAAACACCATATATTTT. Protein product: CASSLSWDSSSGNTIYF.